These 2 T cell receptor beta chains were all obtained from the same sample, sequenced in a study of blood T cell repertoires in COVID-19. Only in-frame clones appear in the TCRdb table, and some are missing; sequencing was by immunoSEQ multiplex PCR. The sample lists fewer than 85,000 clones, around 90% occurring once. The specimen sequenced was peripheral blood. The receptors stem from a woman in her 50s in a cohort sampled during active COVID-19.

This clone appeared once. V usage is TRBV20-1 and J usage is TRBJ1-1; 7 positions agree with TRBD1. Losses at the gene ends were 6 bases for V and 4 bases for J; bases not matched to a gene: 2. The V gene's germline CDR1 is DFQATT and CDR2 SNEGSKA (reference sequence). The CDR3 consists of 11 residues. The CDR3 protein is CSARGSTEAFF. The CDR3 bases are TGCAGTGCCAGGGGGTCCACTGAAGCTTTCTTT.

The chain carries TRBV7-3 and TRBJ1-6; D might be TRBD1 (5 bases). CDR1 is SGHTA, CDR2 FQGTGA, per germline. The CDR3 is 16 residues long. The V gene lost 5 bases and the J gene lost 5 bases, with 16 bases spanning the gap. The CDR3 here is CASSQHGRGNNSPLHF. CDR3 DNA: TGTGCCAGCAGCCAACACGGCCGGGGGAATAATTCACCCCTCCACTTT.